This paragraph covers one T cell receptor beta chain sequence. This clonotype was seen ten or more times. It lacks a known antigen. It has no much larger one-base neighbor in the sample; base qualities were not kept. The library relied on 5' RACE. The sequencer was an Illumina HiSeq 2500. A second PCR of about 6 to 12 cycles was run with a J-beta primer mix and a sample-barcoded 5' primer. A template-switch 5' adaptor carrying 12 random nucleotides introduced a unique molecular identifier onto each TCR beta cDNA molecule. Each sample yielded at least 3 million CDR3-containing paired-end reads. All of the RNA was converted into first-strand cDNA using the Mint cDNA synthesis kit, with a TRBC-specific oligonucleotide serving as the primer. After uracil-DNA glycosylase treatment, a first 18-cycle PCR used universal primers M1SS and BC2_uni_R on all cDNA. The authors' analysis ran thus. For normalization, 1 million high-quality reads, each with a distinct molecular identifier, were randomly selected from each sample. Instead of being binned into consensus sequences, reads that shared molecular identifiers were thrown out. MiTCR, run with a Q25 quality threshold and the strictest error-elimination algorithm, handled CDR3 identification, clonotype clustering and error correction. A nonparametric unseen species model with Euler transformation was used to estimate a lower bound on total TCR beta diversity. TCRdb passed the public sequencing reads through fastp at Q25 and MiXCR, retaining productive beta sequences. Each CDR3 protein appears once, grouped with its most common genes and DNA. The V and J calls here are based on TCRdb, not the publication. For this sample the table gives about 780,000 distinct CDR3 sequences, of which about 26% were detected only once. The top ten constitute around 3% of the sample.

Donors were approximately 42 systemically healthy Caucasian individuals from Russia aged roughly 6 to 95 years. Approximately 10 milliliters of peripheral blood were collected from each donor into EDTA-treated Vacutainer tubes. Ficoll-Paque density-gradient centrifugation was used to isolate PBMCs, with at least 6 million per sample. Total RNA, at least 5 micrograms per sample, was extracted from PBMCs with Trizol reagent. The percentages of naive CD45RAhigh/CD27high T cells were determined by flow cytometry on a PBMC aliquot from every donor. The sample originates from a study of blood T cells in healthy people across ages (dated by TCRdb to 2013 to 2016). Regarding the study in general: In model experiments, template switching captured roughly one uniquely barcoded TCR beta cDNA molecule for every two T cells. Using deep sequencing normalized with unique cDNA molecular identifiers, the study measured how TCR beta repertoire diversity changes with age. The donors were split into four age groups: young (average roughly 15 years), middle-aged (roughly 39), aged (around 67) and long-lived (approximately 80). Two additional independent replicas of 1 million unique cDNA reads from the same blood draw were analyzed for two donors (one aged 18 to 30 and one aged 80 or older). Paper-wide results and their limitations: Bulk unsorted PBMC profiling prevented conclusive comparison of naive and antigen-experienced compartments. Estimates of total diversity based on one million sequenced T cells were considered lower bounds and underestimates. The percentage of naive T cells measured by flow cytometry correlated strongly with observed TCR beta diversity. Compared with the aged group, the long-lived group had more naive CD4+ T cells, fewer expanded clones and increased TCR diversity, suggesting age selection. Because the CMV infection status of the donors was unknown, age-related changes in expanded clonotypes may potentially have been confounded. As age increased, observed TCR beta diversity per million T cells dropped in a roughly linear way, and a significant reduction was already evident by age 40.

Looking up the germline V gene yields CDR1 SGHTA and CDR2 FQGNSA. Reading from cysteine to phenylalanine, the CDR3 counts 14 amino acids. Just CDR3 DNA is preserved here, 42 bases in frame from base 1. V lost 4 bases and J lost 7 bases; the stretch between them is 11 bases long. These data also formed part of another study, on T cells of mothers and their children. The second paper further reports: Donors were nine systemically healthy Caucasian individuals: three mothers and their six children. cDNA synthesis consumed the entire amount of extracted RNA, loaded at about 1.6 ug RNA in each 15 ul reaction. Sample barcodes and 2-4 random nucleotides were added via the M1S primer in the second PCR. Over 10 million TCR beta CDR3 reads came from each mother, compared with roughly 2.8 million reads from each child. Thymic selection shapes the output of TCR recombination in a similar way in related and unrelated pairs, and inherited differences have a minor effect. Normalized repertoire overlap was always slightly but never significantly higher in related than unrelated mother-child pairs. No persistent microchimeric T cell clones were found, with a detection sensitivity of approximately 95 clones per million clonotypes. The study used deep NGS to compare TCR beta repertoires of mothers and children, seeking features distinguishing related mother-child pairs from unrelated individuals. On average, the children were about 12 +/- 4 years old, while the mothers were approximately 40 +/- 4 years old. After adapter ligation was performed with NEBNext reagents, the libraries were sequenced on an Illumina HiSeq 2000 with 100+100 nt paired-end reads. To prevent cross-contamination, the mother and child libraries were prepared a month apart and were sequenced in separate runs. For each donor, between about 500,000 and 2,100,000 distinct TCR beta clonotypes were identified. Naive TCR beta clonotypes were estimated from low-frequency clonotypes matched to each donor's FACS-determined naive share, without sorting.

The source of this sequence is a boy younger than 18 in good health. Sample: blood. This receptor chain uses TRBV7-2 and TRBJ1-6; the D region possibly corresponds to TRBD1 (5 bases align). The bases are TGTGCCAGCAGCTCCCAGGGTGGGAATTCACCCCTCCACTTT. This translates into CASSSQGGNSPLHF.